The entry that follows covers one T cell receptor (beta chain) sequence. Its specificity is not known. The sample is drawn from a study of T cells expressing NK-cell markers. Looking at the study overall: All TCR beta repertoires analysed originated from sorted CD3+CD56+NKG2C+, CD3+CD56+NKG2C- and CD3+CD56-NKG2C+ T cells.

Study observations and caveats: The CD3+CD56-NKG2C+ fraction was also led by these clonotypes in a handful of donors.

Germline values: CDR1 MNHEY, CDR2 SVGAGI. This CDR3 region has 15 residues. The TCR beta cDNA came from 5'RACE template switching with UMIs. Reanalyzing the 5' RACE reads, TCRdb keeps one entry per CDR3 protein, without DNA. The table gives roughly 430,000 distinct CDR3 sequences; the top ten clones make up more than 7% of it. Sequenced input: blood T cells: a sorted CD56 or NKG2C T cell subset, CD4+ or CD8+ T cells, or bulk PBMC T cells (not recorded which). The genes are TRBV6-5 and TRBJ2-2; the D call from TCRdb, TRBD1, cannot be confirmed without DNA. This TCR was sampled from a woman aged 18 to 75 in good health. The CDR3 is CASSHDRVGTGELFF.